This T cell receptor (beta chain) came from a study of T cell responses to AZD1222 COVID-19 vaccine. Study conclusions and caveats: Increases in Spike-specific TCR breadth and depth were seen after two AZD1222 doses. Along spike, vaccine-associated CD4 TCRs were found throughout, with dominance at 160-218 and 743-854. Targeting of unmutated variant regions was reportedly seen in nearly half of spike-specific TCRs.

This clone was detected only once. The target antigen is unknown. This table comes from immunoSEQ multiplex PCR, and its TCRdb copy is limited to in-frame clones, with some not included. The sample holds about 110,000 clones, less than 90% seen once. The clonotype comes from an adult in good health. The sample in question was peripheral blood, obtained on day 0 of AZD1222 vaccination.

The CDR3 nucleotides are TGTGCCAGCAGTTTAGGGCGGGGATACACAGATACGCAGTATTTT. It yields the protein CASSLGRGYTDTQYF. The V and J genes are TRBV27 and TRBJ2-3; tentative D call: TRBD2 (6 bases). The CDR3 runs 15 residues. Trimming cost V 2 bases and J 2 bases, with 11 bases left between them. CDR1 MNHEY and CDR2 SMNVEV come from the germline V gene (reference sequence).